This T cell receptor beta chain was identified during a study of cytomegalovirus exposure and HLA in healthy donors (TCRdb year 2017). At the level of the whole study: According to an earlier analysis of 587 of the donors, some 170 million T cells yielded roughly 110 million unique TCR beta sequences and roughly 280 Gb of sequence data. Roughly 300 gigabases of sequencing data and approximately 92 million unique TCR sequences made up an early release that covered several hundred HLA-typed donors. Of the approximately 400 genotyped donors, 65% to 90% were placed in the genetic ancestry cluster associated with self-reported Caucasian donors. The aim of the study was to test whether cataloging public T cell receptors could identify signatures of past pathogen exposure. Using immunosequencing, the study profiled T cell repertoires from 640 or so subjects and related those repertoires to cytomegalovirus serostatus. Along with the roughly 670-subject first cohort, a separate validation cohort of around 120 different subjects was used. High-throughput TCR immunosequencing, statistical association of individual TCRs with disease status, and machine learning were combined to predict cytomegalovirus infection status. To study patterns of TCR occurrence, a later analysis re-analyzed previously published TCR beta repertoires from 650 to 750 donors and added high-resolution HLA genotyping. Rather than drawing on any new phenotypic data, the later analysis identified candidate immune exposures from TCR beta sequences and the way those sequences occurred across donors. In an earlier analysis of 500 to 650 of the donors, high-throughput TCR beta sequencing was used to judge whether each TCR beta V gene segment behaved as functional or pseudogenic. Donor age, sex, ethnicity and CMV serostatus were collected together with the repertoire data. In a later genetic analysis, genome-wide SNP genotypes for about three fifths of the roughly 670 donors were used, and that subset was treated as a discovery cohort. All discovery cohort repertoires had been generated on a single sequencing platform. HLA typing covered class I and class II loci at four-digit resolution. Typing coverage varied by locus: roughly 629-640 donors for A, B, C, DRB1 and DQB1; roughly 510 for DQA1; over 600 for DPA1; roughly 450 for DPB1. A handful of DR-DQ haplotypes were handled as single units for association and clustering because linkage in the cohort was strong. Among under 450 genotyped donors of the cohort, an average of approximately 230,000 unique TCR beta nucleotide sequences were sequenced per donor, about a sixth of them non-productive. What the research found in general, with its limitations: According to a later analysis, TCR association rates differed among HLA loci, with DRB1 alleles showing the most associated TCRs and HLA-C alleles showing the fewest. In a later analysis, about 16,000 TCR beta sequences were associated with specific HLA alleles at a false discovery rate of 0.05. A later genetic analysis reported fewer N-insertions in productive TCRs among donors in an Asian-associated ancestry cluster than the approximately 700-donor mean. A later analysis found that most CMV-associated TCR beta chains appeared HLA-restricted, with HLA associations seemingly driven largely by CMV exposure. Some IMGT-functional V segments, including TRBV6-2 and TRBV6-3, could not be distinguished by the 87-base-pair reads and were therefore excluded. For the cohort, immune exposure information was limited to CMV serostatus. It was suggested by the authors that the approach could potentially be generalized to other disease states and immunological phenotypes. Because HLA typing was unavailable for some donors at each locus, only the typed subset was used in association tests. Cytomegalovirus status was reported to be diagnosed by the classifier with high specificity and sensitivity in both the original and validation cohorts. Compared with equally common non-associated chains, HLA-associated TCR beta chains in a later analysis were more clonally expanded and had lower generation probabilities. According to a later analysis, parvovirus B19, influenza, CMV and Epstein-Barr virus appeared linked to several top co-occurrence clusters. Broadly in line with IMGT annotations, most TCR beta V segments showed up in productive rearrangements about 87% or about 30% of the time in an earlier analysis of about 500 of the donors. When HLA alleles, especially DR and DQ, strongly co-occurred, TCR associations were difficult to assign to individual alleles. Correlated functional status among segregating V segments might reflect linkage disequilibrium, but an unknown experimental factor could not be ruled out. Most TCR sequences were seen in very few donors, while some public TCRs were found in many individuals. V-gene and J-gene trimming of TCR beta chains was associated with a missense DCLRE1C variant in a later genetic analysis, and the association was replicated in an independent cohort. The earlier analysis of approximately 560 of the donors excluded seventeen rarely observed V segments, including chromosome 9 orphons, because counts were too low. A further reported finding was that TCR beta sequences accurately predicted the HLA-A and HLA-B alleles for most subjects in the first cohort. A group of highly shared sequence variants was considered likely to be a technical artifact of the sequencing pipeline. Sequencing depth was assumed to be roughly uniform across donors in the presence/absence analyses, though that assumption may not hold. In vitro tests confirmed that a few of the cytomegalovirus-associated TCR beta chains recognize cytomegalovirus antigens. In the study, around 150 TCR beta chains were listed as associated with cytomegalovirus. Only TCR beta chains were sequenced in this cohort, and the absence of alpha or paired-chain data limited detectable features.

The CDR3 covers 14 residues, taking in both the cysteine and the phenylalanine. Of all the DNA, just the CDR3 is kept, 42 bases in frame from base 1. V drops 1 base and J drops 4 bases, leaving 10 bases in between. The germline V gene gives CDR1 as SGHVS and CDR2 as FQNEAQ. The cohort comprised 710 or so healthy bone marrow donors. At the time of sampling, all cohort members were nominally healthy, though unrecorded immune exposures were likely present. The donor was CMV seropositive and belonged to the group of more than 250 seropositive cohort members. A peripheral blood sample was collected from each donor, and TCR beta sequencing was performed on peripheral blood mononuclear cells. The Qiagen DNeasy Blood Extraction Kit was used to extract genomic DNA from the blood cell samples. With respect to this clone: Its cognate antigen has yet to be identified. Qualities for individual bases were not recorded, and no much larger clone is one base off.

The library was prepared using the immunoSEQ multiplex PCR assay. For the multiplex PCR, a mixture combining 60 forward primers for TCR Vbeta segments and 13 reverse primers for TCR Jbeta segments was used. Amplification of the CDR3 region of rearranged TCR beta genes was performed with a multiplex PCR assay on genomic DNA. On the Illumina HiSeq System, the amplified TCR beta libraries were sequenced as 87-base-pair reads. The original methods were these. A later analysis tallied around 82 million unique TCR beta chains across the approximately 670 repertoires, and some 10 million of those chains were shared by two or more donors. Raw reads were error-corrected and collapsed into unique sequences with a nearest-neighbor algorithm that merged closely related sequences to remove PCR and sequencing errors. V, D and J gene segments were assigned by aligning CDR3 sequences to IMGT reference sequences. For a sequence to be retained, at least a six-nucleotide match to both a V gene segment and a J gene segment was required. A rearrangement counted as productive if the CDR3 had no stop codons and remained in frame with V and J, and every other rearrangement counted as non-productive. CDR3 was defined by IMGT convention, running from the second conserved V-encoded cysteine to the conserved J-encoded phenylalanine. In an earlier analysis of more than 550 of the donors, sequences lacking an unambiguous match to a single V gene segment were excluded. An earlier analysis of approximately 590 of the donors classified V segments as functional when productive rearrangements were above 56.7% and as segregating when the standard deviation between donors was above 5%. To diagnose cytomegalovirus status from the catalog of TCR beta chain sequences, a statistical classification framework was built. In a later analysis, V and J genes were assigned by comparing TCR nucleotide sequences against IMGT/GENE-DB human TR gene sequences. A later analysis assigned CDR3 sequences and most-parsimonious VDJ recombination scenarios with the TCRdist pipeline. In a later analysis, each TCR beta chain was defined by its CDR3 amino acid sequence together with its V-gene family, and reads lacking a unique V-gene family were excluded. To address suspected cross-contamination and a sequencing artifact, a later analysis removed 550 to 750 highly shared, low-generation-probability nucleotide sequences. For each public chain, a later analysis derived a clonal expansion index from normalized ranks of inferred template counts within each repertoire. Generation probabilities in a later analysis came from a VDJ recombination model fitted to out-of-frame rearrangements, and those results were checked against IGoR. A later analysis scored TCR-TCR, TCR-HLA and TCR-CMV co-occurrence with hypergeometric tests, applying a repertoire-size bias correction to TCR pairs. A later analysis estimated false discovery rates by permuting HLA or CMV assignments 20 times. In a later analysis, co-occurring TCRs were grouped using DBSCAN, and TCRdist sequence similarity was added for clustering within HLA-allele-positive subsets. Repertoires with fewer than 30,000 or more than 120,000 public chains were left out of co-occurrence clustering, as were a handful of repertoires with anomalous nucleotide sharing. Sourced from immuneACCESS, this table was stored by TCRdb with only in-frame sequences that have V and J called. A share of the clones is absent; for the studies checked, an unresolved V gene accounts for under half, and the remainder has no known explanation. Clone size and the V and J calls come from that table; the DNA yielded D and trimming. This sample has tens of thousands of clones in its table, and over 60% of those were observed once. The ten most abundant clones make up about 6.3% of the sample.

Sequencing input: PBMCs. The source of this sequence is a boy between 5 and 17 years old in good health and CMV-seropositive. The chain couples TRBV7-8 to TRBJ1-2; TRBD1 is a possible D gene, resting on 6 matching bases. CDR3 loop: CASSLVGGAYGYTF. The nucleotide sequence is given as TGTGCCAGCAGCTTAGTTGGGGGGGCCTATGGCTACACCTTC.